The T cell receptor (beta chain) under discussion was sequenced for a study of T cells in Graves' hyperthyroidism and ophthalmopathy. Study-level background: Peripheral blood was taken when the disease was first diagnosed, before any treatment began.

V lost 6 bases and J 6 bases, leaving 12 bases between the germline ends. The length of the CDR3 is 13 residues. Germline loops: CDR1 SGHTA, CDR2 FQGTGA. Amplified TCR beta CDR3 regions derived from RNA transcripts. The TCR CDR3 first-round RT-PCR relied on the HTBI primer set. TCRdb redid the calling of the multiplex PCR reads with MiXCR, one entry per CDR3 protein. This sample has roughly 250,000 distinct CDR3 sequences, with about 17% found just once. In its sample, this clonotype was seen many times. The sample was blood. V is TRBV7-3 and J is TRBJ2-1; D is ambiguous. The clonotype comes from a woman in her late teens or twenties with Graves' ophthalmopathy. The chain's CDR3 is CASSPPTRNEQFF. The CDR3 bases are TGTGCCAGCAGTCCCCCTACCCGCAATGAGCAGTTCTTC.